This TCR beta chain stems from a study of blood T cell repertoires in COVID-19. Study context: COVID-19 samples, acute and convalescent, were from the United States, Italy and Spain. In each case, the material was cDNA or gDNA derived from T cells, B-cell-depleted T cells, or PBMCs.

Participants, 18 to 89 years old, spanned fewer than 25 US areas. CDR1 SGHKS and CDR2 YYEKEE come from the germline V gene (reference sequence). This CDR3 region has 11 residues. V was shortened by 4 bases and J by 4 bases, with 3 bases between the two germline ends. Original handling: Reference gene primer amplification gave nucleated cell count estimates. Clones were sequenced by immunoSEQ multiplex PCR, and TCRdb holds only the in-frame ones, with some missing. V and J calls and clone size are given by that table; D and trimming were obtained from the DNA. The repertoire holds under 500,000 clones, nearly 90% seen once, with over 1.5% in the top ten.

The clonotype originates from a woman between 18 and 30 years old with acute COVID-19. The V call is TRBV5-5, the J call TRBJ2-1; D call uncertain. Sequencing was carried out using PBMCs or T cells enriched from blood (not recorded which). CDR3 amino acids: CASSVYNEQFF. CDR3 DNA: TGTGCCAGCAGCGTATACAATGAGCAGTTCTTC. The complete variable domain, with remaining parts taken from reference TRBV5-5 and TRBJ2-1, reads DAGVTQSPTHLIKTRGQQVTLRCSPISGHKSVSWYQQVLGQGPQFIFQYYEKEERGRGNFPDRFSARQFPNYSSELNVNALLLGDSALYLCASSVYNEQFFGPGTRLTVL.